These T cell receptor beta chains were read from a single sample in a study of CD8+ T cells in alopecia areata. Only in-frame clones appear in the TCRdb table, and some are missing; sequencing was by immunoSEQ multiplex PCR. This table has 90,000 to 150,000 clones, roughly 50% appearing once. Specimen: CD8+ T cells sorted from blood, collected at week 4, from a patient treated with tofacitinib. The receptors originated from a human donor with alopecia areata. Each CDR3 is given with its conserved first and last residue. The order of the fields is D gene, V gene, clone size, J gene, CDR3 DNA, CDR3 protein. A D gene is named only where the DNA matches it firmly. Size is omitted from some rows. Given values are once, few, many or a class for expanded clones.

-	TRBV27	few	TRBJ2-7	TGTGCCAGCAGTTTAATAGGGACCTCCTACGAGCAGTACTTC	CASSLIGTSYEQYF
-	TRBV30	-	TRBJ1-1	TGTGCCTGGAGTAGGGGGGGAACTGAAGCTTTCTTT	CAWSRGGTEAFF
-	TRBV29-1	-	TRBJ1-2	TGCAGCGTTGAAAGTCTAGACTATGGCTACACCTTC	CSVESLDYGYTF
-	TRBV29-1	-	TRBJ2-7	TGCAGCGTTGAAAAACGGGTTTCCTACGAGCAGTACTTC	CSVEKRVSYEQYF
TRBD1	TRBV7-9	-	TRBJ1-1	TGTGCCAGCAGCCACTCCGGACAGGGCAAGAACACTGAAGCTTTCTTT	CASSHSGQGKNTEAFF
-	TRBV7-9	few	TRBJ1-2	TGTGCCAGCAGCCGAGACCCAGGCGGCTACACCTTC	CASSRDPGGYTF
TRBD1	TRBV5-4	once	TRBJ2-7	TGTGCCAGCAGCAGCCTGGCAGGGGGTGTCTACGAGCAGTACTTC	CASSSLAGGVYEQYF
-	TRBV11-2	once	TRBJ1-5	TGTGCCAGTTCTAAAGACGGGTTCAATCAGCCCCAGCATTTT	CASSKDGFNQPQHF
TRBD1	TRBV15	-	TRBJ2-5	TGTGCCACCAGCAGAGGGGGACAGGGTCTTAAAGAGACCCAGTACTTC	CATSRGGQGLKETQYF
-	TRBV2	few	TRBJ2-2	TGTGCCAGCAGTTTGCGGAACACCGGGGAGCTGTTTTTT	CASSLRNTGELFF
-	TRBV30	few	TRBJ1-4	TGTGCCTGGAGTGTATTTGGGGGCGCAGCCGAAAAACTGTTTTTT	CAWSVFGGAAEKLFF
-	TRBV4-1	-	TRBJ1-5	TGCGCCAGCAGCCAAGCTGTCAGAGAGGTTAGCAATCAGCCCCAGCATTTT	CASSQAVREVSNQPQHF
TRBD2	TRBV4-2	few	TRBJ2-1	TGTGCCAGCAGCCAAGAATCGGTCGGGGGGGCCCTCAATGAGCAGTTCTTC	CASSQESVGGALNEQFF
-	TRBV27	-	TRBJ1-2	TGTGCCAGCAGTCCTAGGATGGCACTCGACTCGACTCATCTGTATGGCTACACCTTC	CASSPRMALDSTHLYGYTF
-	TRBV28	-	TRBJ2-7	TGTGCCAGCAGTTTCTCACGCTACGAGCAGTACTTC	CASSFSRYEQYF
-	TRBV23-1	few	TRBJ2-5	TGCGCCAGCAGTCGATCCCAGGTGGAGGTGTTAAACAAACGGGAGACCCAGTACTTC	CASSRSQVEVLNKRETQYF
TRBD1	TRBV29-1	few	TRBJ2-7	TGCAGCGTTGAAACGGACAGGGCCTACGAGCAGTACTTC	CSVETDRAYEQYF
TRBD1	TRBV30	few	TRBJ2-1	TGTGCCTGGAGTCGGACAGGGGGCAGTGAGCAGTTCTTC	CAWSRTGGSEQFF
-	TRBV25-1	-	TRBJ1-4	TGTGCCAGCAGGGGGGAAAAACTGTTTTTT	CASRGEKLFF
-	TRBV14	-	TRBJ1-2	TGTGCCAGCAGCCAGGGGACACGTGGCTACACCTTC	CASSQGTRGYTF
TRBD1	TRBV29-1	-	TRBJ2-1	TGCAGCGGGACAGGGGAAGGGAGTGAGCAGTTCTTC	CSGTGEGSEQFF
-	TRBV5-1	few	TRBJ2-5	TGCGCCAGCAGCATCGGGCCACAACGGACGGAGACCCAGTACTTC	CASSIGPQRTETQYF
-	TRBV4-1	few	TRBJ1-5	TGCGCCAGCAGCCAAGACACCTATAGCAATCAGCCCCAGCATTTT	CASSQDTYSNQPQHF
-	TRBV7-9	-	TRBJ2-1	TGTGCCAGCAGCTTAGCCCAGGCTAGCGTCCATGAGCAGTTCTTC	CASSLAQASVHEQFF
TRBD1	TRBV4-3	-	TRBJ1-2	TGCGCCAGCAGCCCGCGGACAGGGGACAATGGCTACACCTTC	CASSPRTGDNGYTF
TRBD1	TRBV29-1	-	TRBJ1-1	TGCAGCCGCCCGGAGGGACAGGGAGCCACTGAAGCTTTCTTT	CSRPEGQGATEAFF
-	TRBV27	few	TRBJ2-3	TGTGCCAGCAACGCCGACGAGTTTTACACAGATACGCAGTATTTT	CASNADEFYTDTQYF
TRBD2	TRBV6-1	-	TRBJ2-7	TGTGCCAGCAGTGAAGAATTAGCGGGTTACTACTACGAGCAGTACTTC	CASSEELAGYYYEQYF
-	TRBV13	once	TRBJ1-2	TGTGCCAGCAGCTTAGCCCAAACAGGGAACCATGGCTACACCTTC	CASSLAQTGNHGYTF
-	TRBV4-1	-	TRBJ1-3	TGCGCCAGCAGCCAAGTAGGGGGTCTTGGAAACACCATATATTTT	CASSQVGGLGNTIYF
TRBD1	TRBV13	-	TRBJ2-1	TGTGCCAGCAGCTCAACCGGGACAGGGGTATACAATGAGCAGTTCTTC	CASSSTGTGVYNEQFF
-	TRBV30	-	TRBJ1-1	TGTGCCTGGGATGGGGGCGATAACACTGAAGCTTTCTTT	CAWDGGDNTEAFF
-	TRBV15	-	TRBJ2-7	TGTGCCACCAGCAGATCGAAGTACGAGCAGTACTTC	CATSRSKYEQYF
-	TRBV29-1	-	TRBJ2-7	TGCAGCGTTGAAGATTCGAGGACCGTATACGAGCAGTACTTC	CSVEDSRTVYEQYF
-	TRBV29-1	few	TRBJ1-2	TGCAGCGTTAGGGAAGGCGGCTACACCTTC	CSVREGGYTF
-	TRBV9	few	TRBJ2-1	TGTGCCAGCAGCGTCGACGACAGCATCTCCTACAATGAGCAGTTCTTC	CASSVDDSISYNEQFF
TRBD1	TRBV5-4	-	TRBJ1-1	TGTGCCAGCAGCCAAGCCCCCTTACAGGGGATAAACACTGAAGCTTTCTTT	CASSQAPLQGINTEAFF